A selection of T cell receptor beta chains follows, all from one sample in a study of blood T cells in healthy people across ages. TCRdb processed the 5' RACE reads anew with MiXCR; each CDR3 protein has one entry. The repertoire holds 1.5 million to 2 million distinct CDR3 sequences, with roughly 52% as singletons. Sequencing was carried out using blood. The source of these receptors is a woman between 35 and 50 years old in good health. The CDR3 runs from the conserved cysteine through the conserved F or W. D genes are given only for firm matches. A clone size is listed for some rows: how often the clone was seen (once, few, many), or a class if it is expanded.

DNA: TGTGCCAGCAGCCCCAACAGGGGATCAGATACGCAGTATTTT; CDR3: CASSPNRGSDTQYF; V: TRBV16; size: few; J: TRBJ2-3; D: TRBD1
DNA: TGCGCCAGCAGCCAAGACCTCGCCACAGGGGACGGCTACACCTTC; CDR3: CASSQDLATGDGYTF; V: TRBV4-3; size: -; J: TRBJ1-2; D: TRBD1
DNA: TGCAGTGCCACACAGGGGGCAGGTGAGCAGTTCTTC; CDR3: CSATQGAGEQFF; V: TRBV20-1; size: -; J: TRBJ2-1; D: TRBD1
DNA: TGCAGTGCTAGAGCACAGGGGAGACAGAGTGAAAAACTGTTTTTT; CDR3: CSARAQGRQSEKLFF; V: TRBV20-1; size: few; J: TRBJ1-4; D: TRBD1
DNA: TGTGCCAGCAGTGAGCACAACAGGGATCGGTCACCCCTCCACTTT; CDR3: CASSEHNRDRSPLHF; V: TRBV25-1; size: -; J: TRBJ1-6; D: -
DNA: TGTACCAGCAGTTACACCAGGGTTGATGAGCAGTTCTTC; CDR3: CTSSYTRVDEQFF; V: TRBV6-5; size: -; J: TRBJ2-1; D: -
DNA: TGCAGCGTTGAAGGTGTAGCGGGGGACTTCACAGATACGCAGTATTTT; CDR3: CSVEGVAGDFTDTQYF; V: TRBV29-1; size: -; J: TRBJ2-3; D: TRBD2
DNA: TGTGCCAGCAGCGTAGCTCGGCGGGGGGTCCCAGGGGAGCAGTTCTTC; CDR3: CASSVARRGVPGEQFF; V: TRBV9; size: -; J: TRBJ2-1; D: TRBD2
DNA: TGTGCCAGCAGCTTAGGCGGCAGGGTGGATTCACCCCTCCACTTT; CDR3: CASSLGGRVDSPLHF; V: TRBV7-2; size: few; J: TRBJ1-6; D: -
DNA: TGCAGCGTTGGGGGACAGGGGTTGAGCTCCTACAATGAGCAGTTCTTC; CDR3: CSVGGQGLSSYNEQFF; V: TRBV29-1; size: few; J: TRBJ2-1; D: TRBD1
DNA: TGTGCCAGCACCTTTACCGCCCAGGGTTCTTTCTCGGACTATGGCTACACCTTC; CDR3: CASTFTAQGSFSDYGYTF; V: TRBV28; size: -; J: TRBJ1-2; D: -
DNA: TGTGCCAGCAGCTATCTGGGGGGGCCTGGAGAGACCCAGTACTTC; CDR3: CASSYLGGPGETQYF; V: TRBV7-3; size: -; J: TRBJ2-5; D: -
DNA: TGTGCCAGCAGCAGGACAAGCTGGAGTCAGCCCCAGCATTTT; CDR3: CASSRTSWSQPQHF; V: TRBV3-1; size: -; J: TRBJ1-5; D: -
DNA: TGTGCCAGCGGCGGGACAGGCTTCTACGAGCAGTACTTC; CDR3: CASGGTGFYEQYF; V: TRBV7-9; size: few; J: TRBJ2-7; D: TRBD1
DNA: TGTGCCAGCAGCGTAGGTAGACTAGTGGCAGATACGCAGTATTTT; CDR3: CASSVGRLVADTQYF; V: TRBV9; size: -; J: TRBJ2-3; D: -
DNA: TGTGCCAGCAGTTCTAGCGGCTACAATGAGCAGTTCTTC; CDR3: CASSSSGYNEQFF; V: TRBV12-3/TRBV12-4; size: many; J: TRBJ2-1; D: TRBD2